This TCR beta chain was captured in a study of regulatory T cells in long-lasting Graves disease. Overall study findings and caveats: Relative to newly diagnosed Graves' patients, persistent ones had lower TCR diversity. Under persistent disease, TRBV28, TRBJ1-2 and TRBJ2-5 were used preferentially.

Per the germline V gene, CDR1 is DFQATT and CDR2 is SNEGSKA (reference sequence). The length of the CDR3 is 11 residues. V lost 5 bases and J lost 5, with 10 bases in between. Relying on iRepertoire HTBI primers and Arm-PCR of CDR3 regions, the team built TCR beta libraries. From the multiplex PCR reads, TCRdb called clonotypes with MiXCR, one entry per CDR3 protein. This sample has 350,000 to 500,000 distinct CDR3 sequences, with over 20% found just once. As to time point: persistent/refractory GD, antithyroid drugs over 5 years with positive TRAb. TCR sequences were obtained from RNA taken from PBMCs. EDTA tubes received around 9 milliliters of collected peripheral blood. To note about this clonotype: The antigen remains unidentified.

This TCR was sampled from a female donor with Graves disease. Sequences were derived from peripheral blood mononuclear cells (PBMCs), sampled when the disease was refractory, from a patient treated with antithyroid drugs. The chain combines TRBV20-1 with TRBJ2-7; D not certain. CDR3 nucleotides: TGCAGTGCTCTTGACCTGAACGAGCAGTACTTC. Encoded protein: CSALDLNEQYF.